The 13 T cell receptor beta chains below all came from one sample that was sequenced in a study of shared clonotypes between healthy human individuals. Profiled with immunoSEQ multiplex PCR; TCRdb holds only in-frame clones, not every one. Found here are roughly 890,000 clones, over 90% of them singletons; the top ten hold approximately 25%. Selected positively for CCR7 and CD45RO-negative, naive CD8 cells excluded terminally differentiated effector memory CD45RA+ cells. Material for sequencing was naive CD8+ T cells sorted from blood. The receptors stem from a man younger than 45 in good health.

This chain connects TRBV5-8 to TRBJ2-7; D unresolved. Germline V CDR1 and CDR2: SGHTS, YDEGEE. The CDR3 spans 13 residues. The V end was cut by 2 bases, the J end by 2 bases, with 8 bases between. CDR3 DNA sequence: TGTGCCAGCAGCTTACCCGGTGCCTACGAGCAGTACTTC. Its translation is CASSLPGAYEQYF.

The chain has TRBV7-2 and TRBJ1-3; D gene uncertain. The germline V gene encodes CDR1 SGHTA and CDR2 FQGNSA. CDR3 length: 13 residues. Trimming stripped 5 bases from V and 4 bases from J, with 9 bases between. Here the CDR3 reads CASSPPNGNTIYF. The CDR3 DNA sequence: TGTGCCAGCAGCCCCCCGAACGGAAACACCATATATTTT.

The chain carries TRBV7-9 and TRBJ2-1; D unresolved. This CDR3 is 11 amino acids long. The ends were cut back, 5 bases at V and 8 bases at J, with 7 bases in the middle. Germline CDR1 SEHNR, CDR2 FQNEAQ (reference sequence). CDR3 loop: CASSTAHEQFF. In DNA, the CDR3 is TGTGCCAGCAGCACTGCACATGAGCAGTTCTTC.

The chain has TRBV7-9 and TRBJ2-7, with TRBD2 identical over 11 bases. V lost 1 base and J lost 1; bases outside the gene matches: 6. This CDR3 region has 17 residues. CDR1 is SEHNR and CDR2 is FQNEAQ in the germline V gene (reference sequence). The CDR3 DNA sequence: TGTGCCAGCAGCTTAGTAGCGGGAGGGCTTAGGTCCTACGAGCAGTACTTC. As protein: CASSLVAGGLRSYEQYF.

This sequence joins TRBV16 and TRBJ2-1, with 7 bases aligning to TRBD2. The CDR3 is made up of 16 amino acids. V shed 0 bases, J shed 0 bases, and the junction held 2 bases outside the gene matches. The germline gives CDR1 KGHSY, CDR2 FQNENV. In DNA form, the CDR3 reads TGTGCCAGCAGCCAATCTCCTAGCGGCTCCTACAATGAGCAGTTCTTC. This sequence encodes CASSQSPSGSYNEQFF.

Comments on this clone: Other DNA sequences in the same sample also yield this CDR3. V usage is TRBV9 and J usage is TRBJ2-1, with a possible D match to TRBD2 (6 bases). The length of the CDR3 is 10 residues. V lost 7 bases to trimming and J lost 7 bases, with 6 bases between them. Germline CDR1 reads SGDLS; CDR2 reads YYNGEE. CDR3 protein: CASGGNEQFF. As DNA, the CDR3 is TGTGCCAGCGGGGGGAATGAGCAGTTCTTC.

The rearrangement joins TRBV4-1 to TRBJ2-2, with D possibly matching TRBD1 (5 bases). This CDR3 is built from 18 residues. Trimming removed 0 bases from V and 6 bases from J, with 20 bases in between. The germline V gene has CDR1 MGHRA and CDR2 YSYEKL. The CDR3: CASSQEIESGILAGELFF. The CDR3 DNA sequence: TGCGCCAGCAGCCAAGAGATCGAGTCAGGGATTTTAGCCGGGGAGCTGTTTTTT.

The chain is built from TRBV6-1 and TRBJ2-7; D is possibly TRBD1 or TRBD2 (7 bases each). Trimming took off 6 bases at V and 3 bases at J, with 15 bases between the two ends. This CDR3 region has 14 residues. Germline CDR1 reads MNHNS; CDR2 reads SASEGT. CDR3 bases: TGTGCCAGCAGGACAGGGCGCGGGGGCTACGAGCAGTACTTC. Its protein product is CASRTGRGGYEQYF.

The chain joins TRBV6-5 to TRBJ1-1; D remains unclear. Germline CDR1 reads MNHEY; CDR2 reads SVGAGI. This CDR3 has 13 residues. The V end lost 6 bases, the J end lost 1 base, and 9 bases lay between the germline ends. The CDR3 nucleotides read TGTGCCAGCAGCCCCGAGGGGAACACTGAAGCTTTCTTT. It encodes CASSPEGNTEAFF.

Points on this clone: Other nucleotide sequences from this sample produce the same CDR3. The V and J genes are TRBV27 and TRBJ2-7; 7 nucleotides match TRBD1. V was pared by 4 bases and J by 3 bases, with 6 bases of the junction left unmatched. The CDR3 sequence is 14 residues long. Germline-derived CDR1 and CDR2 are MNHEY and SMNVEV (reference sequence). The CDR3, as DNA: TGTGCCAGCAGTTCGGGGACAGTTGGCTACGAGCAGTACTTC. Translating it yields CASSSGTVGYEQYF.

The V and J genes are TRBV27 and TRBJ2-7, with D perhaps assigned TRBD1 or TRBD2 (5 bases each). The CDR3 has 15 amino acids. CDR1 and CDR2 from the germline V gene are MNHEY and SMNVEV (reference sequence). With 3 bases removed from V and 2 bases from J, the gap between germline ends came to 14 bases. CDR3 DNA: TGTGCCAGCAGTTTGGGGGTTTCTTTTCCCTACGAGCAGTACTTC. Residues: CASSLGVSFPYEQYF.

The V gene is TRBV28, the J gene TRBJ2-3, with TRBD2 matching 12 bases. The length of the CDR3 is 22 residues. CDR1 is MDHEN, CDR2 SYDVKM, per germline. V was clipped by 5 bases and J by 2 bases; unmatched bases: 23. CDR3 bases: TGTGCCAGCAGTCCGAACCTTATAAAACCCTCGACTAGCGGGAGATCCACAGATACGCAGTATTTT. Protein: CASSPNLIKPSTSGRSTDTQYF. Using reference TRBV28 and TRBJ2-3 for the parts outside the CDR3, the full variable domain is DVKVTQSSRYLVKRTGEKVFLECVQDMDHENMFWYRQDPGLGLRLIYFSYDVKMKEKGDIPEGYSVSREKKERFSLILESASTNQTSMYLCASSPNLIKPSTSGRSTDTQYFGPGTRLTVL.

V and J are TRBV7-2 and TRBJ2-1; D is undetermined. The length of the CDR3 is 14 residues. Per the germline V gene, CDR1 is SGHTA and CDR2 is FQGNSA. V dropped 5 bases and J dropped 8 bases, with 16 bases sitting between them. The CDR3 sequence: CASSPLLSGYEQFF. The CDR3 DNA follows: TGTGCCAGCAGCCCCTTATTGAGTGGCTATGAGCAGTTCTTC.